The 27 T cell receptor beta chains reported below all come from one sample, sequenced in a study of blood T cell repertoires in COVID-19. Sequenced by immunoSEQ multiplex PCR; TCRdb stores in-frame clones only, minus some. The sample includes 150,000 to 200,000 clones, about 88% of them seen just once. The sequenced sample was peripheral blood. These receptors all come from a man aged 18-30 years who had recovered from COVID-19.

This rearrangement joins TRBV9 to TRBJ2-3; D not resolved. CDR3 length equals 13 residues. V was cut by 0 bases and J by 8 bases, with 10 bases left in between. Per germline, CDR1 SGDLS and CDR2 YYNGEE. The CDR3 nucleotides read TGTGCCAGCAGCGTAGATTTTACGGGTACGCAGTATTTT. Translation: CASSVDFTGTQYF.

The chain recombines TRBV28 with TRBJ2-7; 8 bases map to TRBD1. Trimming at V came to 4 bases and at J to 2 bases, leaving 7 bases not matched to a gene. The CDR3 contains 15 residues. CDR1 and CDR2 from the germline V gene are MDHEN and SYDVKM. The CDR3 bases are TGTGCCAGCAGTTACAGGGGGAGGAGGGCCTACGAGCAGTACTTC. It encodes CASSYRGRRAYEQYF.

The chain couples TRBV28 to TRBJ2-7, with 8 bases lining up with TRBD2. The CDR3 length is 19 residues. CDR1 is MDHEN, CDR2 SYDVKM, per germline. The J segment lost 2 bases and the V segment lost 4 bases, leaving 19 bases of the junction unmatched. As DNA, the CDR3 is TGTGCCAGCAGTTCCCCGGGGGGGACTACCGAAGATCCCCCCTACGAGCAGTACTTC. Protein sequence: CASSSPGGTTEDPPYEQYF.

The J gene is TRBJ2-7, the V gene TRBV5-1, with a tentative D call TRBD2 (6 bases). Trimming left V 9 bases short and J 4 bases short, with 14 bases between. The CDR3 length is 12 residues. Germline values: CDR1 SGHRS, CDR2 YFSETQ. The CDR3 DNA follows: TGCGCCACCTCGACCGGGGGTTACGAGCAGTACTTC. Amino acids: CATSTGGYEQYF.

J is TRBJ2-7 and V is TRBV28; D might be TRBD1 (5 bases). The CDR3 length is 16 residues. Germline V CDR1 and CDR2: MDHEN, SYDVKM. V dropped 4 bases and J dropped 0 bases, with 16 bases sitting between them. CDR3 sequence (DNA): TGTGCCAGCAGTTGGGGCATGCTGCCTTCCTCCTACGAGCAGTACTTC. Its translation: CASSWGMLPSSYEQYF.

The genes are TRBV6-5 and TRBJ1-1, with D perhaps matching TRBD1 (5 bases). This CDR3 is 14 amino acids long. V lost 7 bases, J lost 9 bases, and 21 bases lay in between. Germline values: CDR1 MNHEY, CDR2 SVGAGI. The CDR3 nucleotides are TGTGCCAGCACCCTCGGACAAGGAGTGGTAAAAGCTTTCTTT. Its translation is CASTLGQGVVKAFF.

This clone was detected once. The chain has TRBV4-3 and TRBJ2-3, with TRBD2 matching 10 bases. This CDR3 comprises 16 residues. Trimming took 2 bases from V and 0 from J; bases not matched to a gene: 2. Germline lookup yields CDR1 LGHNA and CDR2 YSLEER. CDR3 in DNA: TGCGCCAGCAGCCAACAGACTAGCGGGAGCACAGATACGCAGTATTTT. This encodes CASSQQTSGSTDTQYF.

The gene calls are TRBV9 and TRBJ2-1, with D possibly matching TRBD1 (5 bases). The V gene's germline CDR1 is SGDLS and CDR2 YYNGEE. The V and J ends lost 0 bases and 7 bases respectively, with 11 bases between them. This CDR3 is 14 amino acids long. DNA of the CDR3: TGTGCCAGCAGCGTAGCTACAGGCAAGAATGAGCAGTTCTTC. Amino acid sequence: CASSVATGKNEQFF.

This chain links TRBV5-6 with TRBJ1-5; D not resolved. Trimming stripped 1 base from V and 1 base from J, with 9 bases between. Germline V gene lookup returns CDR1 SGHDT and CDR2 YYEEEE. The CDR3 is 15 residues long. This CDR3 reads CASSLLGVSNQPQHF. DNA for the CDR3: TGTGCCAGCAGCTTGCTCGGGGTAAGCAATCAGCCCCAGCATTTT. Using reference TRBV5-6 and TRBJ1-5 for the parts outside the CDR3, the full variable domain is DAGVTQSPTHLIKTRGQQVTLRCSPKSGHDTVSWYQQALGQGPQFIFQYYEEEERQRGNFPDRFSGHQFPNYSSELNVNALLLGDSALYLCASSLLGVSNQPQHFGDGTRLSIL.

The chain combines TRBV4-2 with TRBJ2-7; weak D call: TRBD1 (7 bases). CDR3 length: 18 amino acids. Trimming took 3 bases from V and 1 from J, leaving 22 bases between them. Looked up from germline, CDR1 is LGHNA and CDR2 is YNFKEQ. The CDR3 DNA reads as TGTGCCAGCAGCCAGAAGCCCATGATCAGGGGGGAGTCCTACGAGCAGTACTTC. Its protein product is CASSQKPMIRGESYEQYF.

The V gene is TRBV5-1, the J gene TRBJ2-2; TRBD2 matches 9 bases. The CDR3 covers 19 residues. V dropped 3 bases and J dropped 7; count of bases not matched to a gene: 19. Germline CDR1 is SGHRS and CDR2 is YFSETQ. CDR3 protein: CASSSSPSSGRYMGGELFF. CDR3 DNA: TGCGCCAGCAGCTCGAGTCCGAGTAGCGGGAGATACATGGGCGGGGAGCTGTTTTTT.

This chain links TRBV19 with TRBJ2-3, with TRBD1 matching over 8 bases. V lost 6 bases to trimming and J lost 5 bases; unmatched junction nucleotides: 10. Germline CDR1 LNHDA, CDR2 SQIVND (reference sequence). The CDR3 contains 15 residues. Here the CDR3 reads CASRDRGTSGDTQYF. The CDR3 DNA is TGTGCCAGTAGAGACAGGGGTACCTCGGGAGATACGCAGTATTTT.

V usage is TRBV13 and J usage is TRBJ2-1; D might be TRBD2 (6 bases). The CDR3 runs to 16 residues. CDR1 PRHDT and CDR2 FYEKMQ come from the germline V gene (reference sequence). The V gene lost 6 bases and the J gene lost 5 bases, with 20 bases spanning the gap. The CDR3 DNA sequence: TGTGCCAGCAGTCTGGGGGGAGCGTTATTCGACAATGAGCAGTTCTTC. This sequence encodes CASSLGGALFDNEQFF.

The chain carries TRBV6-5 and TRBJ2-5, with D perhaps TRBD2 (6 bases). Germline V CDR1 and CDR2: MNHEY, SVGAGI. The CDR3 is made up of 13 amino acids. V lost 6 bases, J lost 5 bases, and 13 bases lay in between. The CDR3 here is CASRGTGRETQYF. Here the CDR3 DNA reads TGTGCCAGCAGGGGGACGGGGAGGGAGACCCAGTACTTC.

The rearrangement uses TRBV2 and TRBJ1-1; tentative D call: TRBD1 (6 bases). Germline V lookup: CDR1 SNHLY, CDR2 FYNNEI. V was pared by 2 bases and J by 1 base, with 11 bases between. This CDR3 has 15 residues. The CDR3 here is CASSELGHRNTEAFF. For the CDR3, the DNA is TGTGCCAGCAGTGAATTGGGACATAGGAACACTGAAGCTTTCTTT.

CDR3 sequence (DNA): TGTGCCAGCAGCCCGGGACAGGGCCTCCATGAGCAGTTCTTC. It is translated as CASSPGQGLHEQFF. This sequence joins TRBV28 and TRBJ2-1; 9 positions agree with TRBD1. CDR3 length: 14 amino acids. The V and J ends lost 6 bases and 8 bases, in that order; junction bases with no gene match: 8. CDR1 MDHEN and CDR2 SYDVKM come from the germline V gene.

This sequence joins TRBV29-1 and TRBJ2-5, with 8 bases matching TRBD1. Looked up from germline, CDR1 is SQVTM and CDR2 is ANQGSEA. V dropped 0 bases and J dropped 5; count of bases not matched to a gene: 8. The CDR3 contains 15 residues. CDR3 amino acids: CSVEDMDRVRETQYF. CDR3 nucleotides: TGCAGCGTTGAAGATATGGACAGGGTACGGGAGACCCAGTACTTC.

J is TRBJ2-7 and V is TRBV6-2 or TRBV6-3; TRBD2 agrees at 7 bases. CDR1 is MNHEY, CDR2 SVGEGT, per germline. The CDR3 extends over 15 amino acids. V gave up 0 bases and J gave up 3 bases; unmatched junction bases: 5. CDR3 protein: CASSYSASGNYEQYF. The CDR3 DNA is TGTGCCAGCAGTTACTCGGCTAGCGGTAACTACGAGCAGTACTTC.

CDR3 region: CSVSPGLAVNEQFF. CDR3 sequence (DNA): TGCAGCGTCTCACCGGGACTAGCGGTGAATGAGCAGTTCTTC. V gene TRBV29-1 combines with J gene TRBJ2-1; 11 positions agree with TRBD2. Trimming removed 6 bases from V and 7 bases from J; junction bases left unmatched: 8. Germline V CDR1 and CDR2: SQVTM, ANQGSEA. The length of the CDR3 is 14 residues.

The V gene is TRBV6-5, the J gene TRBJ1-2; D is unclear. Germline V gene lookup returns CDR1 MNHEY and CDR2 SVGAGI. The V and J ends lost 5 bases and 4 bases respectively, with 17 bases between them. The CDR3 runs to 15 residues. The CDR3 nucleotides are TGTGCCAGCAGTCCCCCCGGGAGGGAGGGCTATGGCTACACCTTC. Protein product: CASSPPGREGYGYTF.

The DNA for the CDR3 is TGCGCCAGCAGCTTGGGAGAAAGTGAAAATCAGCCCCAGCATTTT. It codes for CASSLGESENQPQHF. This chain uses TRBV5-1 with TRBJ1-5; D not resolved. This CDR3 is built from 15 residues. Germline V gives CDR1 SGHRS, CDR2 YFSETQ. V was trimmed by 0 bases and J by 4 bases, leaving 11 bases between them.

This chain uses TRBV25-1 with TRBJ2-1, with TRBD2 matching over 9 bases. This CDR3 has 15 residues. The germline V gene encodes CDR1 MGHDK and CDR2 SYGVNS. After removal of 2 bases from V and 6 bases from J, the junction contained 5 bases not matched to a gene. The CDR3 loop reads CASSEPAGGSNEQFF. DNA for the CDR3: TGTGCCAGCAGTGAACCGGCGGGAGGGTCCAATGAGCAGTTCTTC.

CDR3 protein: CASSVTGPQTQYF. The CDR3 bases are TGTGCCAGCAGTGTGACAGGGCCGCAGACCCAGTACTTC. The chain couples TRBV27 to TRBJ2-5; 7 bases fit TRBD1. Per germline, CDR1 MNHEY and CDR2 SMNVEV (reference sequence). V shed 5 bases and J 6 bases; nucleotides not matched to a gene: 6. The CDR3 is 13 residues long.

This clone was found once. This chain uses TRBV7-3 with TRBJ2-3, with 8 nucleotides matching TRBD2. V lost 5 bases to trimming and J lost 5 bases; unmatched junction nucleotides: 9. Looked up from germline, CDR1 is SGHTA and CDR2 is FQGTGA. The CDR3 is 15 amino acids. The CDR3 region is CASSRLAAGVDTQYF. CDR3 nucleotides: TGTGCCAGCAGCCGACTGGCAGCGGGGGTAGATACGCAGTATTTT.

V usage is TRBV3-1 (or the pseudogene TRBV3-2) and J usage is TRBJ2-3; a possible D gene is TRBD2 (6 bases). The germline V and J ends were trimmed by 1 base and 1 base, with 15 bases remaining between them. This CDR3 has 17 amino acids. CDR1 is LGHDT and CDR2 is YNNKEL in the germline V gene (reference sequence). This CDR3 is CASSQVKGGTRTDTQYF. CDR3 nucleotides: TGTGCCAGCAGCCAAGTAAAGGGCGGGACGCGCACAGATACGCAGTATTTT.

This clone was recorded many times. The gene calls are TRBV19 and TRBJ1-1, with 9 nucleotides matching TRBD1. Germline lookup yields CDR1 LNHDA and CDR2 SQIVND (reference sequence). The J segment lost 4 bases and the V segment lost 6 bases, leaving 3 bases of the junction unmatched. This CDR3 is 13 amino acids long. The CDR3 reads CASRTGGPTEAFF. The DNA of the CDR3 is TGTGCCAGTAGGACAGGGGGACCCACTGAAGCTTTCTTT.

The J gene is TRBJ2-1, the V gene TRBV4-3; perhaps TRBD1 as D (5 bases). Germline loops: CDR1 LGHNA, CDR2 YSLEER. Trimming took off 0 bases at V and 0 bases at J, with 12 bases between the two ends. This CDR3 comprises 17 residues. This CDR3 is CASSQEVGRSSYNEQFF. As DNA, the CDR3 is TGCGCCAGCAGCCAAGAGGTGGGGCGGAGCTCCTACAATGAGCAGTTCTTC.